This T cell receptor (beta chain) was retrieved from a study of identical twins. A universal primer site came from template switching; cDNA carried unique molecular identifiers. A single record per CDR3 protein comes from TCRdb applying MiXCR to the 5' RACE reads. This table has 460,000 or so distinct CDR3 sequences, around 14% appearing once. The table lists this clonotype with a few counts. What it recognizes is unknown. Overall study results and limits: Out-of-frame alpha sequences common to twins exhibited an excess of low generation probability. Findings depended on cross-sectional statistics rather than tracking the same donors. The degree of excess twin sharing was weaker in beta out-of-frame sequences.

The germline V gene encodes CDR1 SGHVS and CDR2 FQNEAQ. The CDR3 consists of 16 residues. Trimming removed 5 bases from V and 2 bases from J; junction bases left unmatched: 4. The same sample was also studied in work on yellow fever vaccine responses in identical twins.

This clonotype was obtained from a woman between 18 and 30 years old in good health. Sequencing input: CD4+ T cells sorted from blood. The chain recombines TRBV7-8 with TRBJ2-6; TRBD1 matches at 9 bases. The DNA for the CDR3 is TGTGCCAGCAGCAATCGACAGGGGGCTGGGGCCAACGTCCTGACTTTC. Protein: CASSNRQGAGANVLTF.